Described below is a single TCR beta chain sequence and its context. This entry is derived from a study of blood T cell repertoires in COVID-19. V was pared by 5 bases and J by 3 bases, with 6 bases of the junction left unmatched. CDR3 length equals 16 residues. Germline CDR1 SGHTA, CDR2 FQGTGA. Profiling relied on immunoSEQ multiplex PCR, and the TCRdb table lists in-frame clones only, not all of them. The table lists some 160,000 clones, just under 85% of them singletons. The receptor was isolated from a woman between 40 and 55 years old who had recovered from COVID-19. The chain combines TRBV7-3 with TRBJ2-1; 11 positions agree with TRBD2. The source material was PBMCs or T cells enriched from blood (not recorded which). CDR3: CASSPLAGGLYNEQFF. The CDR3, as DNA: TGTGCCAGCAGCCCTCTAGCGGGAGGTCTCTACAATGAGCAGTTCTTC.